Only a few counts were recorded for the clone carrying this T cell receptor beta chain. CDR1 is MNHNY, CDR2 SVGAGI, per germline (reference sequence). The V end lost 7 bases, the J end lost 6 bases, and 16 bases lay between the germline ends. CDR3 length: 14 amino acids. The source of the sample is a study of human T cells and chemical hapten exposure. Time point indicated: pre-sensitization, week 0. Treatment of the sample: therapeutic diphenylcyclopropenone sensitization with weekly scalp DPC. TCRdb reprocessed the RACE reads with MiXCR, giving one entry per CDR3 protein. Altogether about 110,000 distinct CDR3 sequences are present, 12% being singletons, with the ten largest covering roughly 1.5%.

The origin of this receptor is a woman aged 45-59 years with alopecia areata. Some clones in this sample may be carry-over from other donors' samples. The chain combines TRBV6-6 with TRBJ2-1; weak D call: TRBD1 (6 bases). The specimen was whole blood, collected in connection with sensitization to the hapten diphenylcyclopropenone (DPC). CDR3 amino acids: CASTPERGTNEQFF. CDR3 coding DNA: TGTGCCAGCACTCCCGAAAGGGGGACCAATGAGCAGTTCTTC.